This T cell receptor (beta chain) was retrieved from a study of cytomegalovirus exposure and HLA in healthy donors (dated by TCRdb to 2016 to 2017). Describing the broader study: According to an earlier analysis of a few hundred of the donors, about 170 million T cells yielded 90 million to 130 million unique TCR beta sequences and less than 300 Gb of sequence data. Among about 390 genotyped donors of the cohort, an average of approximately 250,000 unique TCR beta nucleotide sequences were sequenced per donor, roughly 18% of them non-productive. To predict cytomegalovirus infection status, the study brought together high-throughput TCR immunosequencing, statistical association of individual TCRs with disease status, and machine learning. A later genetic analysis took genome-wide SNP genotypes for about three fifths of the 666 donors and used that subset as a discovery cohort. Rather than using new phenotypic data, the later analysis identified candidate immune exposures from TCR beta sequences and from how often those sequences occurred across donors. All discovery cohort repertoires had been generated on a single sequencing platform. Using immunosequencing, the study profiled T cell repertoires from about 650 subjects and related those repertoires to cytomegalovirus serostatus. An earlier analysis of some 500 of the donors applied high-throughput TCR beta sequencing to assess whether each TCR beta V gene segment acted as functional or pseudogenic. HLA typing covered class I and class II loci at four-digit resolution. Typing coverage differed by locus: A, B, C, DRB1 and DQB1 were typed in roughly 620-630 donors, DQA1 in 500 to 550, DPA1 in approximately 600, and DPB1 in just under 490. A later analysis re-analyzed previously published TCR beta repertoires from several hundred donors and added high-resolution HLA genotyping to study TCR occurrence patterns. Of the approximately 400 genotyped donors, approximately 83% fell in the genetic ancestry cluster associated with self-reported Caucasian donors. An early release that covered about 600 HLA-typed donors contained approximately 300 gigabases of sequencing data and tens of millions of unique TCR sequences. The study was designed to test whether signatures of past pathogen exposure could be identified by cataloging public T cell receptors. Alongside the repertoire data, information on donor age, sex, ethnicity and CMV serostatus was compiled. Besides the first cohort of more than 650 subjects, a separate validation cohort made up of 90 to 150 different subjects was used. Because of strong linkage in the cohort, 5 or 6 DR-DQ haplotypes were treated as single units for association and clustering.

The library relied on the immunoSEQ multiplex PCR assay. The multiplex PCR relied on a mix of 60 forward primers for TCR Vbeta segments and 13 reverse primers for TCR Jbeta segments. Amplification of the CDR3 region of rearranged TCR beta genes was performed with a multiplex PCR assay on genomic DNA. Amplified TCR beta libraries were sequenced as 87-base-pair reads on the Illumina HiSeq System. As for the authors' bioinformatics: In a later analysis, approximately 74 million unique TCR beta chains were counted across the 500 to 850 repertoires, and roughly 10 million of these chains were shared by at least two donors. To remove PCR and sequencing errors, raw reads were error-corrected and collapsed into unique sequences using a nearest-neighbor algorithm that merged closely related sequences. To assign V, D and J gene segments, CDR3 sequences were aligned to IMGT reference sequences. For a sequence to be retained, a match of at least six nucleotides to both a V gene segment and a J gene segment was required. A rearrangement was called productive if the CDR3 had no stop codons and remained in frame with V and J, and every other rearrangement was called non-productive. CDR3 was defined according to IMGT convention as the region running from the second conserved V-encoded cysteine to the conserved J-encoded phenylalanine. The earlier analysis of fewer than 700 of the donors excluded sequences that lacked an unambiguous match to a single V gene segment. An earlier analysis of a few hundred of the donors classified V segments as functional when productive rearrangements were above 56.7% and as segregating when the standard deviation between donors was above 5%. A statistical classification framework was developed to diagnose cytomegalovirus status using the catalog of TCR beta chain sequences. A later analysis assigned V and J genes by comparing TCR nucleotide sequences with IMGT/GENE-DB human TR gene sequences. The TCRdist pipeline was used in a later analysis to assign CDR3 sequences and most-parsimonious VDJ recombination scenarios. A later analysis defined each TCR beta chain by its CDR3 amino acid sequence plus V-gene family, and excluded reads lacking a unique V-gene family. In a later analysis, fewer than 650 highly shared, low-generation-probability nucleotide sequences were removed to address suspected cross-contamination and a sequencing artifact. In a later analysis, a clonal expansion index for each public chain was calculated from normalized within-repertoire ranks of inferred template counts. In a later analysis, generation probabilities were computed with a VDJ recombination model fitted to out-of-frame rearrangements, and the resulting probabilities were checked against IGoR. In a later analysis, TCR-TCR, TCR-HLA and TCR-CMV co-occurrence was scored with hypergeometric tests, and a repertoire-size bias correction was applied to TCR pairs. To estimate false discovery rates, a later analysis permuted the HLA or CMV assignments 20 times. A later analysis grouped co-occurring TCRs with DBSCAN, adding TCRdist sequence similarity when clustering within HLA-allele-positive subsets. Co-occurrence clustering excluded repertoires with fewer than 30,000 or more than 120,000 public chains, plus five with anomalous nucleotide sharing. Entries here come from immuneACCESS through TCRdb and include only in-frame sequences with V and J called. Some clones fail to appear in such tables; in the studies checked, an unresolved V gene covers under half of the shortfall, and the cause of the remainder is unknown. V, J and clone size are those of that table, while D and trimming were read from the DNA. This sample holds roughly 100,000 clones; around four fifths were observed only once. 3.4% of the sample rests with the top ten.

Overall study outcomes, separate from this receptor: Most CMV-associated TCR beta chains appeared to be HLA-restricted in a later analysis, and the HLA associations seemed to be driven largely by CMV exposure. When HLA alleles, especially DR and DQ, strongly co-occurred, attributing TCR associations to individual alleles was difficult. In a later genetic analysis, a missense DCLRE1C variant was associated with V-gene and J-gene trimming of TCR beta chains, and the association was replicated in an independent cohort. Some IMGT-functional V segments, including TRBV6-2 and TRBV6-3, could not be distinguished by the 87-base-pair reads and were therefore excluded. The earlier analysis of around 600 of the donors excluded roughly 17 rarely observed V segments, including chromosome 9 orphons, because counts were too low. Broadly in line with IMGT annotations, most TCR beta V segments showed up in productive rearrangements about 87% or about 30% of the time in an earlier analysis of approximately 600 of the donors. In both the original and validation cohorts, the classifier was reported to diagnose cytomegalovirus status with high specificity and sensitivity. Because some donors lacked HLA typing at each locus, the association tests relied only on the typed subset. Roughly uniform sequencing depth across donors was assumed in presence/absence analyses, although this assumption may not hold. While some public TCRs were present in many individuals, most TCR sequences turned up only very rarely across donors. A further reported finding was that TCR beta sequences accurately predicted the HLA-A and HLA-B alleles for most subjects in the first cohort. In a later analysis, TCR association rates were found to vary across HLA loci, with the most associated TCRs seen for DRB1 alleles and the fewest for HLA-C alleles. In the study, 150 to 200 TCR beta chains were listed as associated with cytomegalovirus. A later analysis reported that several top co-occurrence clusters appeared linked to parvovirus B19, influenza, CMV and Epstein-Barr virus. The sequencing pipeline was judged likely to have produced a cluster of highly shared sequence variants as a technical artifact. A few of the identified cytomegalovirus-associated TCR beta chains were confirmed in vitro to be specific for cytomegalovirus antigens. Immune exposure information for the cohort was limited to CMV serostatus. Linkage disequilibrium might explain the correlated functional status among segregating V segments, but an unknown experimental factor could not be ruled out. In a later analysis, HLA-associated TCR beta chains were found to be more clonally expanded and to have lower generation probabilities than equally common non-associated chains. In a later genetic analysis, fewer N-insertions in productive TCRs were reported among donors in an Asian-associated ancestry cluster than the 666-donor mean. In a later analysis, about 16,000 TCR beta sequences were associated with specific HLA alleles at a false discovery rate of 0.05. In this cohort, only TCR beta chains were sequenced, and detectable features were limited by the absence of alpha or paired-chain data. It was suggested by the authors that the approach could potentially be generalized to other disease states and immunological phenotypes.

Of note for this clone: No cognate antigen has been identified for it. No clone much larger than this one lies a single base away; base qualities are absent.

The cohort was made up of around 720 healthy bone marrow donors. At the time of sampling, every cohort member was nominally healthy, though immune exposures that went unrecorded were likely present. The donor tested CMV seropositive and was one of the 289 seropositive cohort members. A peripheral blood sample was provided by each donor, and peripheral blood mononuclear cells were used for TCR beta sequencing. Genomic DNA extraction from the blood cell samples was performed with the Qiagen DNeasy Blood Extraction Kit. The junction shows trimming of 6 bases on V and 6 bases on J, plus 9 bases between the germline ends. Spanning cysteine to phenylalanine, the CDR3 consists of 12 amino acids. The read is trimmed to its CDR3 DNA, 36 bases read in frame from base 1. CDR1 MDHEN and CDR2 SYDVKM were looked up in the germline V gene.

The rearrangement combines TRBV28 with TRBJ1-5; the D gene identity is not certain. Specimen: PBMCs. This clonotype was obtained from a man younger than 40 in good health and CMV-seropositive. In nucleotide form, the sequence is TGTGCCAGCAGGGGAGGCGGTCAGCCCCAGCATTTT. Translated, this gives CASRGGGQPQHF.